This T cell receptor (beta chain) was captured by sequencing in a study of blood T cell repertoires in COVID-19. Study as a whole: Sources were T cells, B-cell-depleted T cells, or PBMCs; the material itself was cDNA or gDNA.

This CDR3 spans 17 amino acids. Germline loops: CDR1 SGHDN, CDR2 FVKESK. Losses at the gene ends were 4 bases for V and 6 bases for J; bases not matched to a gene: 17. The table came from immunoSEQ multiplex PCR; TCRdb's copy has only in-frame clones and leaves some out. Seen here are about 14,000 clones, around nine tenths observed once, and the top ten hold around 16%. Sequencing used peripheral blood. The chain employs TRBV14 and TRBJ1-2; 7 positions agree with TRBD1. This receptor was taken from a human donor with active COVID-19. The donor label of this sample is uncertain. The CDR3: CASSPFGTGTDLNGYTF. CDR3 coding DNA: TGTGCCAGCAGCCCGTTCGGAACCGGGACAGACCTTAATGGCTACACCTTC.